The 29 T cell receptor beta chains below come from one sample, sequenced in a study of CD8 T cells in Susac syndrome. With random hexamers, reverse transcription was performed on about 0.5 to 1 ug of RNA. Via MiXCR, TCRdb re-called the immunoSEQ multiplex PCR reads, giving one row per CDR3 protein. The data hold approximately 100,000 distinct CDR3 sequences, with roughly 91% observed a single time. Sequencing was performed on CD4+ T cells from PBMCs. The receptors were sampled from a human donor in good health.

This chain connects TRBV18 to TRBJ2-7; 8 positions agree with TRBD1. CDR3 length equals 15 residues. V shed 3 bases and J 6 bases; nucleotides not matched to a gene: 10. Per germline, CDR1 KGHSH and CDR2 LQKENI. CDR3 residues: CASSPQQGGQREQYF. The CDR3 DNA follows: TGTGCCAGCTCACCTCAACAGGGGGGTCAACGCGAGCAGTACTTC. The variable domain in full, completed from reference TRBV18 and TRBJ2-7, reads NAGVMQNPRHLVRRRGQEARLRCSPMKGHSHVYWYRQLPEEGLKFMVYLQKENIIDESGMPKERFSAEFPKEGPSILRIQQVVRGDSAAYFCASSPQQGGQREQYFGPGTRLTVT.

Remarks on this clonotype: Sequence at one end of the junction differs from germline and may be a read error. V gene TRBV7-9 combines with J gene TRBJ1-1; D not certain. Looked up from germline, CDR1 is SEHNR and CDR2 is FQNEAQ (reference sequence). This CDR3 comprises 13 residues. The CDR3: CGSSPVLNTEAFF. CDR3 nucleotide sequence: TGTGGCAGCAGCCCTGTCCTGAACACTGAAGCTTTCTTT.

J is TRBJ1-5 and V is TRBV4-1, with D hard to call. Germline V gives CDR1 MGHRA, CDR2 YSYEKL. The CDR3 totals 15 residues. Trimming pared 0 bases from V and 6 bases from J, leaving 12 bases between. CDR3 region: CASSQEVTPVQPQHF. CDR3 coding DNA: TGCGCCAGCAGCCAAGAGGTGACTCCGGTTCAGCCCCAGCATTTT.

The rearrangement uses TRBV29-1 and TRBJ2-3, with TRBD2 as a possible D gene (6 bases). The V gene lost 7 bases and the J gene lost 2 bases, with 16 bases spanning the gap. The CDR3 is made up of 14 amino acids. CDR1 is SQVTM and CDR2 is ANQGSEA in the germline V gene. As DNA, the CDR3 is TGCAGCGCAAGAACGGGACTCCACACAGATACGCAGTATTTT. This gives the protein CSARTGLHTDTQYF.

In this sample, this clonotype turned up once. The chain couples TRBV28 to TRBJ1-1; D is uncertain. Trimming stripped 6 bases from V and 4 bases from J, with 6 bases between. Germline V gene lookup returns CDR1 MDHEN and CDR2 SYDVKM. CDR3 length: 11 amino acids. CDR3 in DNA: TGTGCCAGCAGCGTCCGCACTGAAGCTTTCTTT. The encoded protein is CASSVRTEAFF.

The V call is TRBV9, the J call TRBJ2-1; possible D gene TRBD2, 5 bases. V lost 3 bases and J lost 0, with 10 bases in between. Germline CDR1 and CDR2: SGDLS and YYNGEE. This CDR3 is 15 amino acids long. The CDR3 DNA sequence: TGTGCCAGCAGCGCAACTAGAAGCTCCTACAATGAGCAGTTCTTC. This translates into CASSATRSSYNEQFF. The full variable domain, with the rest looked up from reference TRBV9 and TRBJ2-1, is DSGVTQTPKHLITATGQRVTLRCSPRSGDLSVYWYQQSLDQGLQFLIQYYNGEERAKGNILERFSAQQFPDLHSELNLSSLELGDSALYFCASSATRSSYNEQFFGPGTRLTVL.

The chain links TRBV7-9 to TRBJ1-6; no clear D. V lost 5 bases and J 4 bases, leaving 9 bases between the germline ends. Germline loops: CDR1 SEHNR, CDR2 FQNEAQ (reference sequence). There are 14 residues in the CDR3. CDR3 protein: CASSQEQYNSPLHF. CDR3 DNA sequence: TGTGCCAGCAGCCAGGAACAGTATAATTCACCCCTCCACTTT.

J is TRBJ2-2 and V is TRBV4-1; D is unclear. Germline V CDR1 and CDR2: MGHRA, YSYEKL. CDR3 length equals 13 residues. Trimming took 0 bases from V and 4 from J, leaving 3 bases between them. Here the CDR3 DNA reads TGCGCCAGCAGCCAAGAGCGCACCGGGGAGCTGTTTTTT. Protein product: CASSQERTGELFF.

V gene TRBV20-1 combines with J gene TRBJ2-7; unclear D gene. The CDR3 has 11 amino acids. Trimming pared 2 bases from V and 5 bases from J, leaving 7 bases between. CDR1 DFQATT and CDR2 SNEGSKA come from the germline V gene (reference sequence). For the CDR3, the DNA is TGCAGTGCTAGACGCTCAAACGAGCAGTACTTC. Translation: CSARRSNEQYF.

This clonotype was detected only once. This chain uses TRBV7-6 with TRBJ1-2, with D possibly TRBD1 on 6 matching bases. This CDR3 is built from 15 residues. Germline loops: CDR1 SGHVS, CDR2 FNYEAQ. V was clipped by 5 bases and J by 2 bases, with 15 bases between them. The CDR3 protein is CASSQTTGLNYGYTF. As DNA, the CDR3 is TGTGCCAGCAGCCAAACGACAGGACTCAACTATGGCTACACCTTC.

The chain is built from TRBV5-4 and TRBJ2-1; 11 nucleotides match TRBD2. Trimming at V came to 4 bases and at J to 5 bases, leaving 5 bases not matched to a gene. The CDR3 totals 15 residues. CDR1 is SGHNT and CDR2 is YYREEE in the germline V gene (reference sequence). The CDR3 DNA follows: TGTGCCAGCAGCGTCGGGACTAGCGGTAACAATGAGCAGTTCTTC. Encoded protein: CASSVGTSGNNEQFF.

The chain employs TRBV3-1 and TRBJ1-1; 8 nucleotides line up with TRBD1. The CDR3 spans 17 residues. The V and J ends lost 4 bases and 4 bases, in that order; junction bases with no gene match: 14. CDR1 and CDR2 (germline): LGHDT, YNNKEL (reference sequence). CDR3 DNA: TGTGCCAGCAGCCCAGGACCTCCAGGGGGCAGAGGCACTGAAGCTTTCTTT. Amino acid sequence: CASSPGPPGGRGTEAFF.

The gene calls are TRBV7-2 and TRBJ2-5, with D possibly TRBD2 on 7 matching bases. The CDR3 contains 18 residues. V lost 4 bases, J lost 1 base, and 22 bases lay in between. Germline CDR1 and CDR2: SGHTA and FQGNSA. The CDR3 bases are TGTGCCAGCAGCTCGAAGGGGGGGTTCGTCTCTAGCCAAGAGACCCAGTACTTC. This translates into CASSSKGGFVSSQETQYF. The full variable domain, with the rest looked up from reference TRBV7-2 and TRBJ2-5, is GAGVSQSPSNKVTEKGKDVELRCDPISGHTALYWYRQSLGQGLEFLIYFQGNSAPDKSGLPSDRFSAERTGGSVSTLTIQRTQQEDSAVYLCASSSKGGFVSSQETQYFGPGTRLLVL.

V gene TRBV7-3 combines with J gene TRBJ2-3, with unresolved D. The V end was cut by 5 bases, the J end by 0 bases, with 12 bases between. Germline V gives CDR1 SGHTA, CDR2 FQGTGA. This CDR3 is 15 amino acids long. The CDR3 here is CASSPSWASTDTQYF. CDR3 sequence (DNA): TGTGCCAGCAGCCCCAGCTGGGCTAGCACAGATACGCAGTATTTT.

The rearrangement uses TRBV5-1 and TRBJ1-1; no definite D call. V was trimmed by 2 bases and J by 6 bases, leaving 11 bases between them. The length of the CDR3 is 13 residues. Germline values: CDR1 SGHRS, CDR2 YFSETQ. In DNA, the CDR3 is TGCGCCAGCAGCTTCCCCTCTGGGGCTGAAGCTTTCTTT. Translating gives CASSFPSGAEAFF.

The chain has TRBV9 and TRBJ1-6; 7 bases agree with TRBD1. The CDR3 has 16 residues. Germline V gene data show CDR1 as SGDLS and CDR2 as YYNGEE. The J segment lost 0 bases and the V segment lost 3 bases, leaving 3 bases of the junction unmatched. The CDR3 reads CASSGTGSSYNSPLHF. CDR3 sequence (DNA): TGTGCCAGCAGCGGGACAGGAAGCTCCTATAATTCACCCCTCCACTTT.

The chain is built from TRBV7-9 and TRBJ2-1, with TRBD2 matching 8 bases. This CDR3 spans 16 amino acids. V trimming: 5 bases; J trimming: 4 bases; junction bases outside the gene matches: 10. Per germline, CDR1 SEHNR and CDR2 FQNEAQ (reference sequence). The CDR3: CASSLSSSGAYNEQFF. The DNA for the CDR3 is TGTGCCAGCAGCCTGTCGAGTAGCGGGGCGTACAATGAGCAGTTCTTC. Full variable domain (remainder filled in from reference TRBV7-9 and TRBJ2-1): DTGVSQNPRHKITKRGQNVTFRCDPISEHNRLYWYRQTLGQGPEFLTYFQNEAQLEKSRLLSDRFSAERPKGSFSTLEIQRTEQGDSAMYLCASSLSSSGAYNEQFFGPGTRLTVL.

V is TRBV29-1 and J is TRBJ2-1; no reliable D call. The germline V and J ends were trimmed by 7 bases and 5 bases, with 9 bases remaining between them. This CDR3 has 11 amino acids. Per germline, CDR1 SQVTM and CDR2 ANQGSEA. In DNA form, the CDR3 reads TGCAGCGGCAGAGGCCACAATGAGCAGTTCTTC. It codes for CSGRGHNEQFF.

The rearrangement links TRBV5-4 to TRBJ1-2, with D possibly TRBD1 on 6 matching bases. Germline V gives CDR1 SGHNT, CDR2 YYREEE (reference sequence). V was cut by 0 bases and J by 8 bases, with 20 bases left in between. There are 16 residues in the CDR3. In DNA, the CDR3 is TGTGCCAGCAGCTTGGCGGGGACAATACAAAGAAGCGGCTACACCTTC. Amino acids: CASSLAGTIQRSGYTF.

This chain connects TRBV27 to TRBJ2-1; TRBD1 matches 8 bases. The CDR3 sequence is 18 residues long. From germline, CDR1 is MNHEY and CDR2 SMNVEV (reference sequence). The J segment lost 4 bases and the V segment lost 0 bases, leaving 11 bases of the junction unmatched. CDR3 in amino acids: CASSLSASDRGSYNEQFF. CDR3 nucleotides: TGTGCCAGCAGTTTATCCGCTTCCGACAGGGGAAGTTACAATGAGCAGTTCTTC.

The gene calls are TRBV30 and TRBJ1-3; D remains unclear. Looked up from germline, CDR1 is GTSNPN and CDR2 is SVGIG (reference sequence). Trimming shortened V by 3 bases and J by 0 bases, and 12 bases separated the two germline ends. CDR3 size: 15 residues. CDR3 nucleotide sequence: TGTGCCTGGAGCGAGGTTCCGAGCTCTGGAAACACCATATATTTT. Translated, it gives CAWSEVPSSGNTIYF.

The chain has TRBV12-3 or TRBV12-4 and TRBJ1-4, with 8 bases matching TRBD1. The CDR3 covers 16 residues. Trimming at V came to 6 bases and at J to 2 bases, leaving 8 bases not matched to a gene. CDR3 protein: CASRQRQGLTNEKLFF. The CDR3, as DNA: TGTGCCAGCAGACAACGACAGGGGCTCACTAATGAAAAACTGTTTTTT.

The V gene is TRBV29-1, the J gene TRBJ1-2, with no clear D. Germline CDR1 is SQVTM and CDR2 is ANQGSEA. V was clipped by 5 bases and J by 4 bases, with 14 bases between them. The CDR3 sequence is 13 residues long. The CDR3 DNA sequence: TGCAGCGTTCCTCGTCTCGGGGTCTATGGCTACACCTTC. This codes for CSVPRLGVYGYTF.

This chain joins TRBV28 and TRBJ1-4, with D possibly matching TRBD1 (5 bases). The CDR3 runs to 15 residues. V lost 3 bases, J lost 5 bases, and 13 bases lay in between. Germline CDR1 MDHEN, CDR2 SYDVKM. The CDR3 loop reads CASSFVTGGNEKLFF. CDR3 nucleotides: TGTGCCAGCAGTTTCGTAACGGGGGGGAATGAAAAACTGTTTTTT.

This chain uses TRBV20-1 with TRBJ2-4, with a possible D match to TRBD1 (5 bases). Per germline, CDR1 DFQATT and CDR2 SNEGSKA (reference sequence). The CDR3 has 15 amino acids. V dropped 3 bases and J dropped 8 bases, with 20 bases sitting between them. The chain's CDR3 is CSASPSRANQYIQYF. In DNA, the CDR3 is TGCAGTGCTAGCCCCAGCAGGGCGAATCAATACATTCAGTACTTC.

The chain joins TRBV7-2 to TRBJ2-7; no definite D call. The CDR3 totals 13 residues. The V gene's germline CDR1 is SGHTA and CDR2 FQGNSA. The V end was cut by 5 bases, the J end by 5 bases, with 13 bases between. CDR3 region: CASSLLARNEQYF. CDR3 nucleotides: TGTGCCAGCAGCCTTTTGGCTCGGAACGAGCAGTACTTC.

The chain uses TRBV5-4 and TRBJ1-1, with unresolved D. The germline V and J ends were trimmed by 0 bases and 0 bases, with 9 bases remaining between them. Germline V CDR1 and CDR2: SGHNT, YYREEE (reference sequence). The CDR3 runs 15 residues. In DNA, the CDR3 is TGTGCCAGCAGCTTGGCCGTTGGGGTGAACACTGAAGCTTTCTTT. Its protein product is CASSLAVGVNTEAFF.

This clonotype was observed a few times. This chain joins TRBV15 and TRBJ2-7, with D possibly TRBD1 on 5 matching bases. The CDR3 sequence is 13 residues long. CDR1 and CDR2 (germline): LNHNV, YYDKDF (reference sequence). Trimming removed 4 bases from V and 0 bases from J, with 7 bases in between. DNA for the CDR3: TGTGCCACCAGCAACAGGAGCTCCTACGAGCAGTACTTC. It codes for CATSNRSSYEQYF.

The chain employs TRBV29-1 and TRBJ2-3, with a possible D match to TRBD1 (6 bases). The CDR3 has 15 residues. From germline, CDR1 is SQVTM and CDR2 ANQGSEA. V was pared by 0 bases and J by 8 bases, with 18 bases between. CDR3 sequence: CSVEDLTGQPRTQYF. The CDR3, as DNA: TGCAGCGTTGAAGATCTGACAGGTCAACCTCGTACGCAGTATTTT.